The entry below describes one TCR beta chain. The germline gives CDR1 SEHNR, CDR2 FQNEAQ (reference sequence). Unmatched junction bases numbered 21, after V lost 5 bases and J lost 3 bases. The CDR3 covers 19 residues. The record originates from a study of blood T cell repertoires in COVID-19. Across the study: Sources were T cells, B-cell-depleted T cells, or PBMCs; the material itself was cDNA or gDNA.

As handled by the study authors: It was from reference gene primer amplification that nucleated cell counts were estimated. The table came from immunoSEQ multiplex PCR; TCRdb's copy has only in-frame clones and leaves some out. V and J calls and clone size are copied from that table; D and trimming were computed from the DNA. The sample has a few hundred thousand clones; around 84% are singletons. V is TRBV7-9 and J is TRBJ1-1, with TRBD1 identical over 7 bases. The specimen was PBMCs or T cells enriched from blood (not recorded which). The source of this sequence is a woman under 30 who had recovered from COVID-19. This CDR3 is CASSPSLKISTGIHTEAFF. CDR3 sequence (DNA): TGTGCCAGCAGCCCATCCTTAAAGATCTCGACAGGGATTCACACTGAAGCTTTCTTT.